This T cell receptor beta chain was documented in a study of cytomegalovirus exposure and HLA in healthy donors (dated by TCRdb to the late 2010s). For the wider study: An earlier analysis of about 560 of the donors reported under 300 Gb of sequence data and 90 million to 120 million unique TCR beta sequences obtained from about 179 million T cells. Around 300 gigabases of sequencing data and approximately 85 million unique TCR sequences were included in an early release covering roughly 700 HLA-typed donors. Among the 398 genotyped donors, 81% belonged to the genetic ancestry cluster associated with self-reported Caucasian donors. The aim of the study was to test whether cataloging public T cell receptors could identify signatures of past pathogen exposure. The study profiled the T cell repertoires of fewer than 850 subjects by immunosequencing and related them to cytomegalovirus serostatus. A separate validation cohort of some 130 different subjects was used in addition to the roughly 620-subject first cohort. The study combined high-throughput TCR immunosequencing, statistical association of individual TCRs with disease status, and machine learning to predict cytomegalovirus infection status. To study patterns of TCR occurrence, a later analysis re-analyzed previously published TCR beta repertoires from around 700 donors and added high-resolution HLA genotyping. The later analysis used no new phenotypic data to find candidate immune exposures, relying instead on TCR beta sequences and their occurrence across donors. To decide whether each TCR beta V gene segment behaved as functional or pseudogenic, an earlier analysis of 587 of the donors relied on high-throughput TCR beta sequencing. Alongside the repertoire data, information on donor age, sex, ethnicity and CMV serostatus was compiled. A later genetic analysis took genome-wide SNP genotypes for about 65% of the 666 donors and used that subset as a discovery cohort. All discovery cohort repertoires had been generated using a single sequencing platform. HLA typing included class I and class II loci at four-digit resolution. The number of donors typed differed by locus, with about 629-630 for A, B, C, DRB1 and DQB1, roughly 520 for DQA1, 606 for DPA1, and over 400 for DPB1. About 5 DR-DQ haplotypes were handled as single units for association and clustering, since linkage in the cohort was strong. Among 300 to 500 genotyped donors of the cohort, an average of approximately 220,000 unique TCR beta nucleotide sequences was sequenced per donor, of which 15% to 20% were non-productive.

Of note for this clone: Which antigen it targets is not known. Qualities for individual bases were not recorded, and no much larger clone is one base off.

The paper's findings and limits, for the study overall: Immune exposure information for the cohort was limited to CMV serostatus. A group of highly shared sequence variants was considered likely to be a technical artifact of the sequencing pipeline. A later analysis found that HLA-associated TCR beta chains were more clonally expanded and had lower generation probabilities than equally common non-associated chains. Because the 87-base-pair reads could not distinguish some IMGT-functional V segments, including TRBV6-2 and TRBV6-3, those segments were excluded. Three of the identified cytomegalovirus-associated TCR beta chains were confirmed in vitro to be specific for cytomegalovirus antigens. When HLA alleles, especially DR and DQ, strongly co-occurred, TCR associations were difficult to assign to individual alleles. In an earlier analysis of approximately 590 of the donors, most TCR beta V segments were observed in productive rearrangements about 90% or about 30% of the time, broadly matching IMGT annotations. The classifier was reported to diagnose cytomegalovirus status with high specificity and sensitivity in both the original and validation cohorts. The earlier analysis of about 600 of the donors excluded fewer than 20 rarely observed V segments, including chromosome 9 orphons, because counts were too low. Across donors, most TCR sequences were observed very rarely, whereas some public TCRs were present in many individuals. In a later analysis, more than 15,000 TCR beta sequences were associated with specific HLA alleles at a false discovery rate of 0.05. In the study, 150 to 200 TCR beta chains were listed as associated with cytomegalovirus. This cohort had only TCR beta chains sequenced, and the lack of alpha or paired-chain data limited which features could be detected. A later analysis found that TCR association rates varied across HLA loci, with DRB1 alleles showing the most associated TCRs and HLA-C alleles the fewest. In a later analysis, several top co-occurrence clusters were reported to appear linked to parvovirus B19, influenza, CMV and Epstein-Barr virus. Linkage disequilibrium might explain the correlated functional status among segregating V segments, but an unknown experimental factor could not be excluded. The presence/absence analyses assumed that sequencing depth was roughly uniform across donors, and that assumption may not be true. According to a later analysis, most CMV-associated TCR beta chains appeared to be HLA-restricted, and the HLA associations seemed to be driven largely by CMV exposure. Because HLA typing was missing for some donors at each locus, association tests included only the typed subset. A later genetic analysis associated a missense DCLRE1C variant with V-gene and J-gene trimming of TCR beta chains, and an independent cohort replicated the association. A further reported finding was that TCR beta sequences accurately predicted the HLA-A and HLA-B alleles for most subjects in the first cohort. The authors suggested that the approach could potentially be generalized to other disease states and immunological phenotypes. A later genetic analysis reported fewer N-insertions in productive TCRs among donors in an Asian-associated ancestry cluster than the roughly 620-donor mean.

The CDR3 sequence holds 15 residues, the cysteine and phenylalanine included. The read is trimmed to its CDR3 DNA, 45 bases read in frame from base 1. CDR1 MGHDK and CDR2 SYGVNS are derived from the germline V gene. V trim: 3 bases; J trim: 4 bases; unmatched bases: 7. The library relied on the immunoSEQ multiplex PCR assay. For the multiplex PCR, a mixture combining 60 forward primers for TCR Vbeta segments and 13 reverse primers for TCR Jbeta segments was used. The CDR3 region of rearranged TCR beta genes was amplified from genomic DNA with a multiplex PCR assay. The Illumina HiSeq System was used to sequence the amplified TCR beta libraries as 87-base-pair reads. Per the source publication's procedure: A later analysis counted tens of millions of unique TCR beta chains across the 550 to 750 repertoires, and 9.5 million to 11 million of these chains were shared by at least two donors. Raw reads were error-corrected and collapsed into unique sequences by a nearest-neighbor algorithm in which closely related sequences were merged to remove PCR and sequencing errors. V, D and J gene segments were assigned by aligning CDR3 sequences to IMGT reference sequences. For a sequence to be retained, a match of at least six nucleotides to both a V gene segment and a J gene segment was required. Rearrangements were classified as productive when the CDR3 lacked stop codons and remained in frame with V and J, and all other rearrangements were classified as non-productive. Following IMGT convention, CDR3 was defined as the stretch from the second conserved V-encoded cysteine to the conserved J-encoded phenylalanine. The earlier analysis of a few hundred of the donors excluded any sequence lacking an unambiguous match to a single V gene segment. In an earlier analysis of approximately 610 of the donors, V segments were called functional above 56.7% productive rearrangements and were called segregating when the between-donor standard deviation exceeded 5%. To diagnose cytomegalovirus status from the catalog of TCR beta chain sequences, a statistical classification framework was built. V and J gene assignment, in a later analysis, came from comparing TCR nucleotide sequences with IMGT/GENE-DB human TR gene sequences. A later analysis assigned CDR3 sequences and most-parsimonious VDJ recombination scenarios with the TCRdist pipeline. In a later analysis, each TCR beta chain was defined by its CDR3 amino acid sequence together with its V-gene family, and reads lacking a unique V-gene family were excluded. To address suspected cross-contamination and a sequencing artifact, a later analysis removed approximately 600 highly shared, low-generation-probability nucleotide sequences. A later analysis calculated a clonal expansion index for each public chain from normalized within-repertoire ranks of inferred template counts. Generation probabilities in a later analysis came from a VDJ recombination model fitted to out-of-frame rearrangements, and those results were checked against IGoR. A later analysis scored TCR-TCR, TCR-HLA and TCR-CMV co-occurrence with hypergeometric tests, applying a repertoire-size bias correction to TCR pairs. False discovery rates were estimated in a later analysis by permuting HLA or CMV assignments 20 times. A later analysis grouped co-occurring TCRs with DBSCAN, adding TCRdist sequence similarity when clustering within HLA-allele-positive subsets. Repertoires with fewer than 30,000 or more than 120,000 public chains were left out of co-occurrence clustering, as were four to six repertoires with anomalous nucleotide sharing. TCRdb took this table from immuneACCESS and kept in-frame rearrangements with V and J called. Such tables lack part of the clones; where checked against another copy, unresolved V genes explain under half of the gap, and the rest is unexplained. Clone size and the V and J calls come from that table; the DNA yielded D and trimming. The sample data list some 170,000 clones, and 75% of these were observed just once. Of the sample, 2.9% falls within the top ten clones.

In total, over 600 healthy bone marrow donors made up the cohort. At the time of sampling, every cohort member was nominally healthy, though immune exposures that went unrecorded were likely present. The donor tested CMV seronegative, placing the donor among the 300 to 450 seronegative members of the cohort. Each donor provided a peripheral blood sample, and peripheral blood mononuclear cells were used for TCR beta sequencing. Genomic DNA was extracted from the blood cell samples with the Qiagen DNeasy Blood Extraction Kit. In this chain, TRBV25-1 is recombined with TRBJ1-2; a stretch of 8 junction bases matches TRBD1. The sequence was collected from a male donor in good health and CMV-seronegative. Source material: PBMCs. The nucleotide sequence is TGTGCCAGCAGTGACCGGACAGGGCAAGTCTATGGCTACACCTTC. Its protein reads: CASSDRTGQVYGYTF.